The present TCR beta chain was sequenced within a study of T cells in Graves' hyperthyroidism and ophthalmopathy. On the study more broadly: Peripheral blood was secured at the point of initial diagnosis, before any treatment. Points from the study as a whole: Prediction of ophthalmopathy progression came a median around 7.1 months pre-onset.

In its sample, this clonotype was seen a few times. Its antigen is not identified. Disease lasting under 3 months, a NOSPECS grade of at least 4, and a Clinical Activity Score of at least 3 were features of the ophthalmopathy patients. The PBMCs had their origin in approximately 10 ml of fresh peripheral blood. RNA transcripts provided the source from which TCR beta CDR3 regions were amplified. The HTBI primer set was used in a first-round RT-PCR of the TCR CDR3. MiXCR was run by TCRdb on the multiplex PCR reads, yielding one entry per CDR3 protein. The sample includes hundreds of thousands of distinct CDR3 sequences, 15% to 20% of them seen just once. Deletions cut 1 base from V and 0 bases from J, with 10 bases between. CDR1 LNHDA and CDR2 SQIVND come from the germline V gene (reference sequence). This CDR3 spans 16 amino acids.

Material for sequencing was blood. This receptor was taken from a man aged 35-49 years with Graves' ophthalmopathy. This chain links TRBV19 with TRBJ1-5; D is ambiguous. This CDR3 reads CASSIGQTYSNQPQHF. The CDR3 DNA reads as TGTGCCAGTAGTATAGGTCAGACCTATAGCAATCAGCCCCAGCATTTT.